This TCR beta chain was recovered during a study of blood T cell repertoires in COVID-19. The ends were cut back, 0 bases at V and 2 bases at J, with 10 bases in the middle. The CDR3 sequence is 15 residues long. Germline CDR1 is SGHTA and CDR2 is FQGNSA. For recovered donors of Cohort 3, there were two negative PCRs, clearance, or symptom resolution. Sequencing used immunoSEQ multiplex PCR; TCRdb keeps in-frame clones, though not all of them. The sample lists approximately 160,000 clones, under 90% occurring once. The sample was PBMCs or T cells enriched from blood (not recorded which). The V call is TRBV7-2, the J call TRBJ1-1; a possible D gene is TRBD1 (6 bases). The receptor's source is a woman in her forties or fifties who had recovered from COVID-19. The CDR3 nucleotides read TGTGCCAGCAGCTTAGCAGGGACAATCAACACTGAAGCTTTCTTT. This translates into CASSLAGTINTEAFF.